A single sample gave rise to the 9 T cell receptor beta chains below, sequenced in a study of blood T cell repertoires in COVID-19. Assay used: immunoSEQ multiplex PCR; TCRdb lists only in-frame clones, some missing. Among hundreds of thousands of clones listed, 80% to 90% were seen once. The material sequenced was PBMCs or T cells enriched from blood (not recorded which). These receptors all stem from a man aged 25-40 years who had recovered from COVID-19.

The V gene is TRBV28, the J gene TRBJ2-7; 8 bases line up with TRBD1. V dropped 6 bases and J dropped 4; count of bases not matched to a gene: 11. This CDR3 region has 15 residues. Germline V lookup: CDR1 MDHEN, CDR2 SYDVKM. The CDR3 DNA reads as TGTGCCAGCAGGAAACTGACAGGGGCTGAATACGAGCAGTACTTC. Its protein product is CASRKLTGAEYEQYF.

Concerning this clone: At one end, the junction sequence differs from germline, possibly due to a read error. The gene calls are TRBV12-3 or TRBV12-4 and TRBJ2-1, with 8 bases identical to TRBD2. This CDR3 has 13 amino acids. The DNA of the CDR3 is TGTGCCAGCAGACTGTTTTTAAGCGGGAGCGTTCTCTTC. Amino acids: CASRLFLSGSVLF.

CDR3 nucleotides: TGTGCCAGCAGTTCTCTTGATGAGGGGGTCGTGGATGGCTACACCTTC. Translation: CASSSLDEGVVDGYTF. The chain has TRBV28 and TRBJ1-2; a weak D match, TRBD1 (6 bases). V shed 4 bases and J shed 6 bases, with 21 bases lying between them. Germline values: CDR1 MDHEN, CDR2 SYDVKM. The length of the CDR3 is 16 residues.

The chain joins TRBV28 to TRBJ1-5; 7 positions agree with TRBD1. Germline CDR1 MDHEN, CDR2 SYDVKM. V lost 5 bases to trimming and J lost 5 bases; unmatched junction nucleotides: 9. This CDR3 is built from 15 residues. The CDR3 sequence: CASSLIGQEDQPQHF. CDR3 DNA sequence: TGTGCCAGCAGTCTTATCGGACAGGAGGATCAGCCCCAGCATTTT. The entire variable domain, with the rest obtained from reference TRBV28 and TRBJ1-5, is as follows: DVKVTQSSRYLVKRTGEKVFLECVQDMDHENMFWYRQDPGLGLRLIYFSYDVKMKEKGDIPEGYSVSREKKERFSLILESASTNQTSMYLCASSLIGQEDQPQHFGDGTRLSIL.

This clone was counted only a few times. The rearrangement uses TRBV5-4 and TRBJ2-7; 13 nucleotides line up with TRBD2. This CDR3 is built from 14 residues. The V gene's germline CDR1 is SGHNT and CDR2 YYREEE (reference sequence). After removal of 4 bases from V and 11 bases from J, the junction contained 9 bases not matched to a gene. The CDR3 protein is CASSQTSGRPPEYF. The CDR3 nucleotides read TGTGCCAGCAGCCAGACTAGCGGGAGGCCCCCCGAGTACTTC.

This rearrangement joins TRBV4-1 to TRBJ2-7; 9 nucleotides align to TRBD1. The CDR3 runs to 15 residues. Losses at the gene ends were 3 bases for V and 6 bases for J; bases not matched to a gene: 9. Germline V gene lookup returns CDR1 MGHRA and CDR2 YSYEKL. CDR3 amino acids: CASSQTPGTGLEQYF. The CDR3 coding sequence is TGCGCCAGCAGCCAGACTCCCGGGACAGGGCTCGAGCAGTACTTC.

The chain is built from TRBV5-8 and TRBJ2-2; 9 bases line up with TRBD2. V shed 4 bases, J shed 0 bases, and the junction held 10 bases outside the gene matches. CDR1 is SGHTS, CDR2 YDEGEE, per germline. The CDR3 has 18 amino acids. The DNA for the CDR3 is TGTGCCAGCAGCAAGGGACTAGCTAGCTTCGCGAACACCGGGGAGCTGTTTTTT. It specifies CASSKGLASFANTGELFF.

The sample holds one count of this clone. The chain's CDR3 is CASSQEGGQETQYF. CDR3 coding DNA: TGTGCCAGCAGCCAAGAAGGGGGCCAAGAGACCCAGTACTTC. The rearrangement uses TRBV3-1 (or the pseudogene TRBV3-2) and TRBJ2-5; possible D gene TRBD1, 6 bases. The CDR3 has 14 amino acids. Germline-derived CDR1 and CDR2 are LGHDT and YNNKEL (reference sequence). V was trimmed by 0 bases and J by 1 base, leaving 6 bases between them.

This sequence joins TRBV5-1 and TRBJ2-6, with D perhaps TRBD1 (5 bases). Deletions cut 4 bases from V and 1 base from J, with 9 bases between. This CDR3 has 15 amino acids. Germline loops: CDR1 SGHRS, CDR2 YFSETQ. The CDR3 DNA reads TGCGCCAGCAGCCCCCAGGGTTCTGGGGCCAACGTCCTGACTTTC. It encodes CASSPQGSGANVLTF.